The source of this T cell receptor (beta chain) is a study of blood T cell repertoires in COVID-19. Study details: There were acute and convalescent COVID-19 samples, and they came from the United States, Italy and Spain. The analysed material was cDNA or gDNA that came from T cells, B-cell-depleted T cells, or PBMCs.

In the original processing: Nucleated cell counts were estimated from reference gene primer amplification. The protocol was immunoSEQ multiplex PCR, while the TCRdb copy is restricted to in-frame clones and leaves out a portion. That table supplies the V and J calls and clone size; D and trimming were determined from the DNA. Here the sample spans 50,000 or so clones, 83% being singletons. This clone turned up a few times. In germline, CDR1 is SGHRS, CDR2 YFSETQ. The CDR3 totals 15 residues. The V segment lost 3 bases and the J segment 5 bases; nucleotides outside the gene matches: 5. The chain has TRBV5-1 and TRBJ1-5; 10 bases fit TRBD1. This receptor was identified in a man in his forties with acute or convalescent COVID-19. Specimen: peripheral blood. CDR3 in DNA: TGCGCCAGCAGCTGGACAGGGGGAAAAGATCAGCCCCAGCATTTT. Its translation is CASSWTGGKDQPQHF.